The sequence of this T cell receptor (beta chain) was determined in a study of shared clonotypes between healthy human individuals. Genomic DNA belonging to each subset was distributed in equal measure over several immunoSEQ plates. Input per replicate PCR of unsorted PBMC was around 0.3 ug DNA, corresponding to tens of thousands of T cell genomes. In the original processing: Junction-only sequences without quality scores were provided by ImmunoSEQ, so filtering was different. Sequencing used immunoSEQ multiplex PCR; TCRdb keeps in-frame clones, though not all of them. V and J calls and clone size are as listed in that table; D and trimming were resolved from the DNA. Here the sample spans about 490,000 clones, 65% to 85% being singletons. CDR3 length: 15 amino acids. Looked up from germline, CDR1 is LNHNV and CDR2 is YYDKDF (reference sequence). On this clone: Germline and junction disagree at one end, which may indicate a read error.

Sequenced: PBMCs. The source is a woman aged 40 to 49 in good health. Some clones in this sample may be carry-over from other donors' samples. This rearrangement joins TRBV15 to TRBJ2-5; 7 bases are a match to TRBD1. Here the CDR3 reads CATSPQPGQQETQYF. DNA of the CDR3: TGTGCCACCAGCCCCCAGCCGGGACAGCAAGAGACTCAGTACTTC.